This entry concerns a single T cell receptor beta chain. This sample is drawn from a study of blood T cell repertoires in COVID-19. Looking at the study overall: Sites across the United States, Italy and Spain contributed samples from acute and convalescent COVID-19. PBMCs, B-cell-depleted T cells, or T cells were the source of the cDNA or gDNA that made up the material.

Original handling: Reference gene primer amplification gave nucleated cell count estimates. The method was immunoSEQ multiplex PCR; TCRdb's version includes in-frame clones alone and lacks a portion of them. V, J and clone size are those of that table, while D and trimming were read from the DNA. The data show 20,000 to 25,000 clones, 85% to 90% seen once. This sequence originates from an elderly woman with active COVID-19. Sequencing input: peripheral blood.

CDR3 sequence (DNA): TGTGCCAGCAGCGCCGACCGACTAGCGGGGGGGATCACAGATACGCAGTATTTT. It is translated as CASSADRLAGGITDTQYF. The V call is TRBV5-8, the J call TRBJ2-3; 14 positions agree with TRBD2. The trim removed 4 bases at V and 2 bases at J, leaving 9 bases unmatched. The CDR3 totals 18 residues. CDR1 is SGHTS, CDR2 YDEGEE, per germline.